The TCR beta chain described here comes from a study of cytomegalovirus exposure and HLA in healthy donors. Whole-study context: Early released data had about 80 million unique TCRs, all coming from HLA-typed donors.

The PCR had 60 Vbeta and 13 Jbeta primers. Sequencing was performed with immunoSEQ multiplex PCR; in TCRdb, only in-frame clones are kept and a portion is missing. The sample contains fewer than 150,000 clones, around 73% of which appear only once. Sequencing used PBMCs. The sequence was obtained from a woman under 40 in good health and CMV-seropositive.

DNA for the CDR3: TGCGCCAGCAGCCTCCGAGTCGGGGAGCAGTACTTC. Its translation is CASSLRVGEQYF. The V call is TRBV4-1, the J call TRBJ2-7; D remains ambiguous. This CDR3 has 12 amino acids. The germline CDR1 and CDR2 sequences are MGHRA and YSYEKL. V was shortened by 4 bases and J by 7 bases, with 11 bases between the two germline ends.